This TCR beta chain is from a study of response to subunit inactivated influenza vaccine. Study-level findings and limits: Authors suggested each seasonal influenza vaccination recruits few new T cells.

TCRdb reprocessed the RT-PCR reads with MiXCR, giving one entry per CDR3 protein. The repertoire holds approximately 300,000 distinct CDR3 sequences, 20% to 25% seen once, with about 9.4% in the top ten. As to this clonotype: Its antigen is currently unknown.

Trimming removed 8 bases from V and 1 base from J, with 20 bases in between. The CDR3 covers 16 residues. Germline V gene data show CDR1 as MNHEY and CDR2 as SVGEGT. The source of this sequence is a man aged 45-69 years who received an inactivated influenza vaccine. The rearrangement links TRBV6-2 or TRBV6-3 to TRBJ1-1, with D possibly being TRBD1 (5 bases). The sample here was PBMCs from blood, taken about 19 months after vaccination. CDR3 bases: TGTGCCAGCTCGTCTTTTAACAGGTTCTGGAACACTGAAGCTTTCTTT. Translation: CASSSFNRFWNTEAFF.